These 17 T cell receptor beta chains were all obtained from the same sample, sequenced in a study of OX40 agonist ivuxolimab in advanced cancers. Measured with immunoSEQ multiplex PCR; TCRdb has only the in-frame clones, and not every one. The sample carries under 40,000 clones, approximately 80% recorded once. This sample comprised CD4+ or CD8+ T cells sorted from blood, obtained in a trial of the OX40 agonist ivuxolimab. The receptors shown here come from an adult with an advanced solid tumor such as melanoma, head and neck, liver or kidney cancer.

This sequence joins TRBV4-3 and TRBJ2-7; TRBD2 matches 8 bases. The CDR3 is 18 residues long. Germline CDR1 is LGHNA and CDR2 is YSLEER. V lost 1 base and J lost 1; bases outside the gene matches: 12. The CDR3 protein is CASSQGTLAGGGSYEQYF. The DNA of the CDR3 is TGCGCCAGCAGCCAAGGTACCCTGGCGGGAGGAGGTTCCTACGAGCAGTACTTC.

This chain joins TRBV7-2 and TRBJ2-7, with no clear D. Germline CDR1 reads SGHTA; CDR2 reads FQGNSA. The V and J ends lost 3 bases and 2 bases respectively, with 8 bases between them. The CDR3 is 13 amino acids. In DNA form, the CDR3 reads TGTGCCAGCAGCTTGACGTCCCCCTACGAGCAGTACTTC. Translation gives CASSLTSPYEQYF.

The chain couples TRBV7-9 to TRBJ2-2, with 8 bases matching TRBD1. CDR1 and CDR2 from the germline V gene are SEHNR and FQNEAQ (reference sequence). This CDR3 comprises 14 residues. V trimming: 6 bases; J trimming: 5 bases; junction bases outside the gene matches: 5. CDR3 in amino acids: CASSRTGGTGELFF. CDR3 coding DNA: TGTGCCAGCAGTCGAACAGGGGGAACCGGGGAGCTGTTTTTT.

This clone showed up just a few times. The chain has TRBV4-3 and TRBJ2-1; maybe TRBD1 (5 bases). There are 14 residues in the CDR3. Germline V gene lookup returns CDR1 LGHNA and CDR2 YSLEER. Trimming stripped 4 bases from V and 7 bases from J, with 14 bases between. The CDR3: CASSLQVATNEQFF. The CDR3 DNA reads TGCGCCAGCAGCCTACAGGTGGCTACAAATGAGCAGTTCTTC.

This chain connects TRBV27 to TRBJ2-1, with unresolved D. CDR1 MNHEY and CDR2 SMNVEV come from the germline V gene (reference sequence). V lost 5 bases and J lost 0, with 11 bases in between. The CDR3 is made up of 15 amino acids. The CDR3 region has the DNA TGTGCCAGCAGTCACGTTTTCAGCTCCTACAATGAGCAGTTCTTC. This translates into CASSHVFSSYNEQFF.

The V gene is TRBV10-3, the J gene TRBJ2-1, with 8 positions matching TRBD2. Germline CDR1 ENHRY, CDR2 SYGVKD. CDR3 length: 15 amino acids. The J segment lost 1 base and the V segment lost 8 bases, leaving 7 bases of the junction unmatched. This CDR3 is CAISGASGSYNEQFF. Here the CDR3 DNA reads TGTGCCATCTCCGGGGCTAGCGGGTCCTACAATGAGCAGTTCTTC.

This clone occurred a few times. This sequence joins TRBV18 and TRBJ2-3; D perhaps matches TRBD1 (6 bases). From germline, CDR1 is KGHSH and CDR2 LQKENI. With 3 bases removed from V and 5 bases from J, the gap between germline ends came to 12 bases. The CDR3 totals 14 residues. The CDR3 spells CASSPRDIEDTQYF. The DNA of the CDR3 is TGTGCCAGCTCACCTCGGGACATCGAAGATACGCAGTATTTT.

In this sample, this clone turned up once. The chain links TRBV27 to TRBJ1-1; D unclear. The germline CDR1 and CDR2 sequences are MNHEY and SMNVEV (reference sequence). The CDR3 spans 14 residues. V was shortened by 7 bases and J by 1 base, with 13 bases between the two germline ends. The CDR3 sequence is CASTSGPGNTEAFF. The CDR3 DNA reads TGTGCCAGCACCTCCGGGCCAGGGAACACTGAAGCTTTCTTT.

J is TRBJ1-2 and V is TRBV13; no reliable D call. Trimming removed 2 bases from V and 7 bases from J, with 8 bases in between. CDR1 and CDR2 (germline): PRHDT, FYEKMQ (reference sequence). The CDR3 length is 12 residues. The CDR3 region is CASSLYSSGYTF. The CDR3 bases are TGTGCCAGCAGCTTATACAGCTCTGGCTACACCTTC.

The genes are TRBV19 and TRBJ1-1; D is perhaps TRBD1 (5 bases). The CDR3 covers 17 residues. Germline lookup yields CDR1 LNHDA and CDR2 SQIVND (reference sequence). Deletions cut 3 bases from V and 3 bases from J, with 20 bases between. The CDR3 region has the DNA TGTGCCAGTAGTATGGTCCGTACCCGCCTGGGGGACACTGAAGCTTTCTTT. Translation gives CASSMVRTRLGDTEAFF.

CDR3: CASSIGPSLDSPLHF. The CDR3 region has the DNA TGTGCCAGCAGCATCGGGCCCAGCCTAGATTCACCCCTCCACTTT. The chain has TRBV11-2 and TRBJ1-6, with unresolved D. The germline gives CDR1 SGHAT, CDR2 FQNNGV. The CDR3 runs to 15 residues. With 5 bases removed from V and 8 bases from J, the gap between germline ends came to 16 bases.

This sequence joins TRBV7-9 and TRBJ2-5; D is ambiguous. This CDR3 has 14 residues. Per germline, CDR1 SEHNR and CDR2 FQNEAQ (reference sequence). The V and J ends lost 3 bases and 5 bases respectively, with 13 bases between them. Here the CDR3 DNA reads TGTGCCAGCAGCTTTTTGTCGGGTGGTGAGACCCAGTACTTC. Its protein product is CASSFLSGGETQYF.

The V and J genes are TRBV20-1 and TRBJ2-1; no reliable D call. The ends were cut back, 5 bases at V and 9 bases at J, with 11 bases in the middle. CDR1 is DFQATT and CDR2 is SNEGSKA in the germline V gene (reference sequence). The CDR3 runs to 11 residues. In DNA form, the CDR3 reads TGCAGTGCTGATAACTTCGGTGAGCAGTTCTTC. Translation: CSADNFGEQFF.

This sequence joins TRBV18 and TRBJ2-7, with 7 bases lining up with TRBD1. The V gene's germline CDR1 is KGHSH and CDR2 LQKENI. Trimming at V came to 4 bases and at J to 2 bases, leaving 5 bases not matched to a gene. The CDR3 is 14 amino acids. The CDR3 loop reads CASSLQGTTYEQYF. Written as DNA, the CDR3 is TGTGCCAGCTCACTACAGGGGACGACCTACGAGCAGTACTTC. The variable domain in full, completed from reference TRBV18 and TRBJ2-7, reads NAGVMQNPRHLVRRRGQEARLRCSPMKGHSHVYWYRQLPEEGLKFMVYLQKENIIDESGMPKERFSAEFPKEGPSILRIQQVVRGDSAAYFCASSLQGTTYEQYFGPGTRLTVT.

The CDR3 DNA sequence: TGCGCCAGCAGCTTAGCGGGAGTAGACTACAATGAGCAGTTCTTC. Translating gives CASSLAGVDYNEQFF. This rearrangement joins TRBV5-1 to TRBJ2-1; TRBD2 matches at 8 bases. V was clipped by 2 bases and J by 3 bases; unmatched bases: 4. The CDR3 runs 15 residues. Germline values: CDR1 SGHRS, CDR2 YFSETQ. The whole variable domain, filled in from reference TRBV5-1 and TRBJ2-1, reads KAGVTQTPRYLIKTRGQQVTLSCSPISGHRSVSWYQQTPGQGLQFLFEYFSETQRNKGNFPGRFSGRQFSNSRSEMNVSTLELGDSALYLCASSLAGVDYNEQFFGPGTRLTVL.

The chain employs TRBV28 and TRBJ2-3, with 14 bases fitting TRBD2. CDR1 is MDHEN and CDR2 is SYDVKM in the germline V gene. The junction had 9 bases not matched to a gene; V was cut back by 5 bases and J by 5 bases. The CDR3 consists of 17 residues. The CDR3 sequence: CASSGTSGRPGGDTQYF. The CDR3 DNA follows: TGTGCCAGCAGTGGGACTAGCGGGAGACCCGGGGGAGATACGCAGTATTTT.

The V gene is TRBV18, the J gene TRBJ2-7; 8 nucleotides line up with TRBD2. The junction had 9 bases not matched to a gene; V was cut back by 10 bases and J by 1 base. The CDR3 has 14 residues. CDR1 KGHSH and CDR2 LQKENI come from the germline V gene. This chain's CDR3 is CATRGAGVSYEQYF. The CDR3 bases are TGTGCCACCCGAGGAGCGGGAGTGTCCTACGAGCAGTACTTC.